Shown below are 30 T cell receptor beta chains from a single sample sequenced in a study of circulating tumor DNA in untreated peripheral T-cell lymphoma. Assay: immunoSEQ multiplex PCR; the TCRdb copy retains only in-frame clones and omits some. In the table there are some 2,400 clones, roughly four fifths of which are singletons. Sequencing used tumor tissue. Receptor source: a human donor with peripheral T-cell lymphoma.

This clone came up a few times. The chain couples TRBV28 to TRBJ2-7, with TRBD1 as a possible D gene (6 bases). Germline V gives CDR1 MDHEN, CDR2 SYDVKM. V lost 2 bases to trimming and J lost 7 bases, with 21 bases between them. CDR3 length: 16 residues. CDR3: CASSLLPTGWVGEQYF. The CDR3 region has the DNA TGTGCCAGCAGTTTACTACCGACAGGTTGGGTGGGGGAGCAGTACTTC.

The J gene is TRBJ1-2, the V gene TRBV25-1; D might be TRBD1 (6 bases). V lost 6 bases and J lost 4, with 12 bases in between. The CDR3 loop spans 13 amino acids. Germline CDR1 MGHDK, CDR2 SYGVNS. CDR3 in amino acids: CASRGQRIYGYTF. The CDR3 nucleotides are TGTGCCAGCAGAGGACAGAGAATCTATGGCTACACCTTC.

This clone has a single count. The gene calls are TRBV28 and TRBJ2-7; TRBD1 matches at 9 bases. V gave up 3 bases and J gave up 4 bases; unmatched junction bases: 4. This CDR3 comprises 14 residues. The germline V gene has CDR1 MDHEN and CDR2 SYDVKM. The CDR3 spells CASSFVQGAYEQYF. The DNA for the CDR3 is TGTGCCAGCAGTTTCGTACAGGGGGCGTACGAGCAGTACTTC.

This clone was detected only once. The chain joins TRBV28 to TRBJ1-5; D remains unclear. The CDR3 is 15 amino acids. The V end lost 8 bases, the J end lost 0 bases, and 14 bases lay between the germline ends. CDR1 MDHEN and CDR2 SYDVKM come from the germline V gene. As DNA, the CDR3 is TGTGCCAGCCAGAGTTTAGGAGGTAGCAATCAGCCCCAGCATTTT. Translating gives CASQSLGGSNQPQHF.

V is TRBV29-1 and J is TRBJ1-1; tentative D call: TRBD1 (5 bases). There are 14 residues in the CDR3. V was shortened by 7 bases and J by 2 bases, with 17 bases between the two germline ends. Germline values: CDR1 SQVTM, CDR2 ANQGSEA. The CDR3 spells CSAPPTDSNTEAFF. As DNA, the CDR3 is TGCAGCGCCCCACCGACAGATTCAAACACTGAAGCTTTCTTT.

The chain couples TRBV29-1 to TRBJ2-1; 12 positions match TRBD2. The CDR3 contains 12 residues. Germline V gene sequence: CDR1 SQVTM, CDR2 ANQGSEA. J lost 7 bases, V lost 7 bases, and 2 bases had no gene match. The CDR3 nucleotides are TGCAGCGCAGGGACTAGCGGGAATGAGCAGTTCTTC. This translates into CSAGTSGNEQFF.

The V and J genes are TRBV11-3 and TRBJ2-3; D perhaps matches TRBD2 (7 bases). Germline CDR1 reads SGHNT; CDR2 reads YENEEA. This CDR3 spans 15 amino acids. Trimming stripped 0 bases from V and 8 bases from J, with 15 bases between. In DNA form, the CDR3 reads TGTGCCAGCAGCTTAGAGGGGGGGACACCCCCTACGCAGTATTTT. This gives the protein CASSLEGGTPPTQYF.

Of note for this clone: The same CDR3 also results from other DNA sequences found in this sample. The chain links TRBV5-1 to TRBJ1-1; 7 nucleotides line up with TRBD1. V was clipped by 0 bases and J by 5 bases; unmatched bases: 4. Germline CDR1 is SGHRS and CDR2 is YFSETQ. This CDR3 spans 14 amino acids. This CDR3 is CASSLAGGYTEAFF. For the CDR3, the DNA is TGCGCCAGCAGCTTGGCAGGGGGATATACTGAAGCTTTCTTT.

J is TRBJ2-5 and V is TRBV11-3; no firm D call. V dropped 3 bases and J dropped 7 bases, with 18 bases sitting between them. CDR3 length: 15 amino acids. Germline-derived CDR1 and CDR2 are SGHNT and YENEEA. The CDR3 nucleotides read TGTGCCAGCAGCTTCTGGCAGAGGAGATTAGGGACCCAGTACTTC. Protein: CASSFWQRRLGTQYF.

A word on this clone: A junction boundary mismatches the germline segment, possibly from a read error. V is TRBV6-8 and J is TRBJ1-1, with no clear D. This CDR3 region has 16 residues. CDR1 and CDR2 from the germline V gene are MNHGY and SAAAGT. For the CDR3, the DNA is TGTGCCAGCAGTTACTCGATCTTGGCAGTAAACACTAAAGCTTTCTTT. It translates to CASSYSILAVNTKAFF.

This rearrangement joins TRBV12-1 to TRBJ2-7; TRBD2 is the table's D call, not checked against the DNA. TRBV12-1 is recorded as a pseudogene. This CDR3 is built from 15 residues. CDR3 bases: TGTGCCAGCAGCCCCGGGGGGGGATCGTCCTACGAGCAGTACTTC. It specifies CASSPGGGSSYEQYF.

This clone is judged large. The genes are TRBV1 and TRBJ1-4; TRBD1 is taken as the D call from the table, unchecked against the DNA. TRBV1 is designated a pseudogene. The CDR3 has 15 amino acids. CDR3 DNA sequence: TGCGCCAGCAGCCATCAGGGGGCCGTTCATGAAAAACTGTTTTTT. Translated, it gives CASSHQGAVHEKLFF.

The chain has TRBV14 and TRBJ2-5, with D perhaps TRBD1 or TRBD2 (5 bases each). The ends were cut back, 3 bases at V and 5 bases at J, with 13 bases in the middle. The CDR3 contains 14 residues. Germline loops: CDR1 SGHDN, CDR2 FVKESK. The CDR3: CASSQRAWGETQYF. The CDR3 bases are TGTGCCAGCAGCCAGCGGGCATGGGGGGAGACCCAGTACTTC.

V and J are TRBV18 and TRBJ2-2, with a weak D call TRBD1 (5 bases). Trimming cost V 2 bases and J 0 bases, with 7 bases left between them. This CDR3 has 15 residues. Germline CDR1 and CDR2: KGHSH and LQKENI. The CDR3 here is CASSPGHANTGELFF. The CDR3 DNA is TGTGCCAGCTCACCAGGACACGCGAACACCGGGGAGCTGTTTTTT.

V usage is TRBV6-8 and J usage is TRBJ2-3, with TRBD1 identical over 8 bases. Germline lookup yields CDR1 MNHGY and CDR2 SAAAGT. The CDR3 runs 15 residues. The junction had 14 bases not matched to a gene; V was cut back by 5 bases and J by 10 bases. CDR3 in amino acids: CASSDTRTGSAAQYF. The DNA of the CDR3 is TGTGCCAGCAGTGACACAAGGACAGGGAGTGCTGCGCAGTATTTT.

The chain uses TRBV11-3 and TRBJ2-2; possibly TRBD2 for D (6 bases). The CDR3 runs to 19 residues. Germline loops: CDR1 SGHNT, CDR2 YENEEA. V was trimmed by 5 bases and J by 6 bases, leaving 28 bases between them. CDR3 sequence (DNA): TGTGCCAGCAGCCAAGTTCCGCGGGAATCCACCAACAAGGCCGGGGAGCTGTTTTTT. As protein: CASSQVPRESTNKAGELFF.

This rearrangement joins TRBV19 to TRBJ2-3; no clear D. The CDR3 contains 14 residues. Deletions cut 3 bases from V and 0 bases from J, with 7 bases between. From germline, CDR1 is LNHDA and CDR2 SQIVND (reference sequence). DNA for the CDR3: TGTGCCAGTAGTATGCGCCCTAGCACAGATACGCAGTATTTT. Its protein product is CASSMRPSTDTQYF.

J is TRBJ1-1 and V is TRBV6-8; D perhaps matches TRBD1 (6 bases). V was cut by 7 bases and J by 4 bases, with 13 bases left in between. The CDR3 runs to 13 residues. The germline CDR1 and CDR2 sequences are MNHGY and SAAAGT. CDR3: CASKGGALTEAFF. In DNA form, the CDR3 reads TGTGCCAGCAAAGGGGGGGCACTCACTGAAGCTTTCTTT.

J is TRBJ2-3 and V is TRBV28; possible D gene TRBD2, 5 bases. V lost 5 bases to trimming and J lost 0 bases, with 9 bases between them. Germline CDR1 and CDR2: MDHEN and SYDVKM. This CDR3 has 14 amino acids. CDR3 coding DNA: TGTGCCAGCAGTGAGCGGACTAGCACAGATACGCAGTATTTT. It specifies CASSERTSTDTQYF.

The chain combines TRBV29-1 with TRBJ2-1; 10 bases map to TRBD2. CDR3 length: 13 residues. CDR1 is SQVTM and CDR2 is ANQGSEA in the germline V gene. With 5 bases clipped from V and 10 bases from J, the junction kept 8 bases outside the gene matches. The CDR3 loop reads CSVRLLAGEEQFF. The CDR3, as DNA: TGCAGCGTTCGTCTCCTAGCGGGAGAAGAGCAGTTCTTC.

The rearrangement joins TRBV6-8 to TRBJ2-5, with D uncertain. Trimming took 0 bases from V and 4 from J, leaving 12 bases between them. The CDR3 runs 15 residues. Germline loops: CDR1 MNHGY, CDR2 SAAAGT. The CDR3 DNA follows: TGTGCCAGCAGTTACTCGACAAGTCTACGAGAGACCCAGTACTTC. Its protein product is CASSYSTSLRETQYF.

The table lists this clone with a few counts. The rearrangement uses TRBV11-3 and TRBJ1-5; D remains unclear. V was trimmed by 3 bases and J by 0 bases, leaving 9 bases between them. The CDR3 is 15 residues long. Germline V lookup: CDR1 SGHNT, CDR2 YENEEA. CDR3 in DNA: TGTGCCAGCAGCTTGGTACCTAATAGCAATCAGCCCCAGCATTTT. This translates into CASSLVPNSNQPQHF.

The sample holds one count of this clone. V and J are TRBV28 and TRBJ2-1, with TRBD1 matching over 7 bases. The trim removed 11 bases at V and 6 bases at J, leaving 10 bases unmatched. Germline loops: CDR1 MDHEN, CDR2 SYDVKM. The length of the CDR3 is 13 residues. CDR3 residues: CAVPRQGGNEQFF. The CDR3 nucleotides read TGTGCCGTACCCAGACAGGGCGGCAATGAGCAGTTCTTC.

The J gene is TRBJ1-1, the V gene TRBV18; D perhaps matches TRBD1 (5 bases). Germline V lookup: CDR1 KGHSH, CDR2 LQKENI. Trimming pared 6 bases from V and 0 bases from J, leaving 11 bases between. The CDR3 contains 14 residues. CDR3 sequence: CASSQGTVNTEAFF. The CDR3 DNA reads TGTGCCAGCTCCCAAGGGACGGTGAACACTGAAGCTTTCTTT.

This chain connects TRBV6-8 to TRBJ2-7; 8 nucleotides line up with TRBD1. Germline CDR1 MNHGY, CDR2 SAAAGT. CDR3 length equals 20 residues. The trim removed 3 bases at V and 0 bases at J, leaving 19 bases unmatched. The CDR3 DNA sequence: TGTGCCAGCAGTTATGCCGGGCCGGGACAGGTCCCATTTAACTCCTACGAGCAGTACTTC. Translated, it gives CASSYAGPGQVPFNSYEQYF.

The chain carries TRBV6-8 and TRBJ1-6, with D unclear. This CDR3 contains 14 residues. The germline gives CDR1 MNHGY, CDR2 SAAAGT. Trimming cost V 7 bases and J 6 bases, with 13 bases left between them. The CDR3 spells CASMSGRVNSPLHF. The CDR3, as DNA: TGTGCCAGCATGAGTGGGAGGGTTAATTCACCCCTCCACTTT.

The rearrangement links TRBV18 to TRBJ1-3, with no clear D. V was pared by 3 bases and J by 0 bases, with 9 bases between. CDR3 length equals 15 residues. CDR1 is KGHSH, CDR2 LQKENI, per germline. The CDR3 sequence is CASSPPRASGNTIYF. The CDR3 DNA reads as TGTGCCAGCTCACCGCCCCGGGCCTCTGGAAACACCATATATTTT.

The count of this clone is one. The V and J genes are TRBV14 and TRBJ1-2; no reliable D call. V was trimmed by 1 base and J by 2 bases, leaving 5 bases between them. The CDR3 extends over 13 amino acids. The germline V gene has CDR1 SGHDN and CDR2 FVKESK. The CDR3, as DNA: TGTGCCAGCAGCCAAGGGCAAAACTATGGCTACACCTTC. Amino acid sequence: CASSQGQNYGYTF.

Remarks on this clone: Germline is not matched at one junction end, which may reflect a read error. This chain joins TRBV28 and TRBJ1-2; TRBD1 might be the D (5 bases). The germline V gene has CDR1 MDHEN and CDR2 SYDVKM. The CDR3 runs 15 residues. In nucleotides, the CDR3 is TGTGCTAGCAGTTCACAGAAAAGAAGGGGCTATGGCTACACCTTC. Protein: CASSSQKRRGYGYTF.

CDR3 residues: CASSSRTGGSSGNTIYF. The CDR3, as DNA: TGTGCCAGTAGTTCACGGACAGGCGGAAGCTCTGGAAACACCATATATTTT. This rearrangement joins TRBV19 to TRBJ1-3; TRBD1 agrees at 7 bases. V trimming: 5 bases; J trimming: 0 bases; junction bases outside the gene matches: 10. Germline V CDR1 and CDR2: LNHDA, SQIVND (reference sequence). The CDR3 sequence is 17 residues long.